This is a list of T cell receptor beta chains from one sample in a study of blood T cell repertoires in COVID-19. Measured with immunoSEQ multiplex PCR; TCRdb has only the in-frame clones, and not every one. Among about 150,000 clones, over 75% were seen once, and the ten largest hold 44%. Sequenced input: peripheral blood. The receptors were sampled from a human donor in a cohort sampled during active COVID-19. Both conserved end residues are part of each CDR3. D genes are given only for firm matches. Only part of the rows carry a size: once, few, many, or a class if the clone is expanded.

J,D,V,size,CDR3,DNA
TRBJ1-2,.,TRBV2,.,CASRGGEGNGYTF,TGTGCCAGCAGAGGGGGGGAAGGGAATGGCTACACCTTC
TRBJ2-3,TRBD1,TRBV19,.,CASSPLTGAGTDTQYF,TGTGCCAGTAGTCCATTGACAGGGGCAGGGACAGATACGCAGTATTTT
TRBJ1-6,.,TRBV5-5,.,CASSSRGGADNSPLHF,TGTGCCAGCAGCTCTAGGGGAGGGGCTGATAATTCACCCCTCCACTTT
TRBJ1-1,.,TRBV5-1,.,CASSLDGVGPEAFF,TGCGCCAGCAGCTTGGATGGGGTGGGGCCTGAAGCTTTCTTT
TRBJ1-6,.,TRBV6-1,.,CASSEAGAVISPLHF,TGTGCCAGCAGTGAAGCAGGGGCGGTCATATCACCCCTCCACTTT
TRBJ1-1,TRBD1,TRBV6-5,few,CASRRTGDDAFF,TGTGCCAGCAGGCGGACAGGGGACGACGCTTTCTTT
TRBJ2-5,TRBD1,TRBV9,.,CACRTGGSTETQYF,TGTGCCTGCCGGACAGGGGGCTCGACAGAGACCCAGTACTTC
TRBJ2-1,TRBD2,TRBV7-6,.,CASSPRAAGNDNEQFF,TGTGCCAGCAGCCCAAGGGCAGCGGGGAATGACAATGAGCAGTTCTTC
TRBJ2-5,TRBD1,TRBV12-3/TRBV12-4,.,CATGQVRRETQYF,TGTGCCACCGGACAGGTCAGGAGGGAGACCCAGTACTTC
TRBJ1-5,.,TRBV11-2,.,CASSRQMNQPQHF,TGTGCCAGCAGCAGACAGATGAATCAGCCCCAGCATTTT
TRBJ1-2,.,TRBV18,.,CASSATGQVGYTF,TGTGCCAGCTCTGCCACAGGGCAAGTTGGCTACACCTTC
TRBJ2-1,.,TRBV7-2,.,CASSIDNRLRGEQFF,TGTGCCAGCAGCATCGACAATCGCCTTCGTGGTGAGCAGTTCTTC